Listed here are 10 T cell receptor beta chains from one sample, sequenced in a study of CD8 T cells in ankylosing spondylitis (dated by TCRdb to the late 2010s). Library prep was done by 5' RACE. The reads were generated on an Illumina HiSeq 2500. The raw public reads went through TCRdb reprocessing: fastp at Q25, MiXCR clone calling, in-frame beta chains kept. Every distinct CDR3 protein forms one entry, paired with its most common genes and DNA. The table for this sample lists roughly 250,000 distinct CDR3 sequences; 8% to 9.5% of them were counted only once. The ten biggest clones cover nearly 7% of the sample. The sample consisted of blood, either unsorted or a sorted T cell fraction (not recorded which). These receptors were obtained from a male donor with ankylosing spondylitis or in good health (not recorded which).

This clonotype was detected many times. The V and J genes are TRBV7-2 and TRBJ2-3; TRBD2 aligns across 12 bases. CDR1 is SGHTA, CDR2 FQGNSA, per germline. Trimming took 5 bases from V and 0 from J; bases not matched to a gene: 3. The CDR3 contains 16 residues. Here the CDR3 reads CASSTGLAGSTDTQYF. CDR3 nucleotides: TGTGCCAGCAGCACCGGACTAGCGGGGAGCACAGATACGCAGTATTTT. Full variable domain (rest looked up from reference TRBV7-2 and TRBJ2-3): GAGVSQSPSNKVTEKGKDVELRCDPISGHTALYWYRQSLGQGLEFLIYFQGNSAPDKSGLPSDRFSAERTGGSVSTLTIQRTQQEDSAVYLCASSTGLAGSTDTQYFGPGTRLTVL.

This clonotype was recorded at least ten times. The CDR3: CSATDGLNTEAFF. The DNA of the CDR3 is TGCAGTGCTACTGACGGTCTGAACACTGAAGCTTTCTTT. The chain links TRBV20-1 to TRBJ1-1; D is uncertain. Trimming shortened V by 4 bases and J by 0 bases, and 9 bases separated the two germline ends. CDR3 length equals 13 residues. Germline lookup yields CDR1 DFQATT and CDR2 SNEGSKA (reference sequence).

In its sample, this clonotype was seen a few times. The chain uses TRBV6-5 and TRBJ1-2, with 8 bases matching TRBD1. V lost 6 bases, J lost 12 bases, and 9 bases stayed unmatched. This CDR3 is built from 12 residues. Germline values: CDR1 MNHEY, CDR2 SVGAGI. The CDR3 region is CASRIRTGPNTF. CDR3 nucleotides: TGTGCCAGCAGAATACGGACAGGGCCCAACACCTTC.

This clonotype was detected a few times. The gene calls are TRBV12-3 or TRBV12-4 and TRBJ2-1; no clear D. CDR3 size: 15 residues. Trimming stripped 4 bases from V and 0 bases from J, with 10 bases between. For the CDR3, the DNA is TGTGCCAGCAGTTCTCGCGGTCCCTCCTACAATGAGCAGTTCTTC. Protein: CASSSRGPSYNEQFF.

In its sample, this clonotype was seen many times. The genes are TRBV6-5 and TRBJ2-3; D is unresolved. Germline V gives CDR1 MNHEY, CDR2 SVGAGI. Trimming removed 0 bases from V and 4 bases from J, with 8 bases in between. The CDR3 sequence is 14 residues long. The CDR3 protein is CASSYSREADTQYF. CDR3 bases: TGTGCCAGCAGTTACTCGAGAGAGGCAGATACGCAGTATTTT.

CDR3 sequence (DNA): TGTGCCAGCAGCCAGGCGGCAACTAACTATGGCTACACCTTC. It translates to CASSQAATNYGYTF. This chain links TRBV7-2 with TRBJ1-2; D remains unclear. Trimming stripped 5 bases from V and 0 bases from J, with 10 bases between. Germline V gene data show CDR1 as SGHTA and CDR2 as FQGNSA. The CDR3 runs to 14 residues.

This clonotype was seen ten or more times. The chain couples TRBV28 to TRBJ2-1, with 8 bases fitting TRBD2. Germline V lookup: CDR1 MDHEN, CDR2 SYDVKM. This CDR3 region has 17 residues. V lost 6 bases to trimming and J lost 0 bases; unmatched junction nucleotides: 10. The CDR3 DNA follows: TGTGCCAGCAGCTCCTTGCAGCGGGGGCCCTCCTACAATGAGCAGTTCTTC. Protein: CASSSLQRGPSYNEQFF.

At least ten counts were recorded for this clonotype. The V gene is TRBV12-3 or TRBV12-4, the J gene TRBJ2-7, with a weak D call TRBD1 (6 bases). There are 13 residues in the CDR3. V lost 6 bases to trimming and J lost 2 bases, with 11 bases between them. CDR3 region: CASSRQETYEQYF. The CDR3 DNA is TGTGCCAGCAGCCGACAGGAGACCTACGAGCAGTACTTC.

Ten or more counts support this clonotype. The CDR3: CSVQRTSGRRETQYF. The CDR3, as DNA: TGCAGCGTCCAAAGGACTAGCGGGAGACGAGAGACCCAGTACTTC. This chain connects TRBV29-1 to TRBJ2-5; 13 bases are a match to TRBD2. V lost 6 bases to trimming and J lost 4 bases; unmatched junction nucleotides: 8. Germline V CDR1 and CDR2: SQVTM, ANQGSEA. CDR3 length equals 15 residues.

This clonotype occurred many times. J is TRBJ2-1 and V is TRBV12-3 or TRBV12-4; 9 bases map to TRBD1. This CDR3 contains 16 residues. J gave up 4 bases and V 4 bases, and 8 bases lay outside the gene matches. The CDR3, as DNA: TGTGCCAGCAGTTCTCTCGGGACAGGGATTTACAATGAGCAGTTCTTC. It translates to CASSSLGTGIYNEQFF.